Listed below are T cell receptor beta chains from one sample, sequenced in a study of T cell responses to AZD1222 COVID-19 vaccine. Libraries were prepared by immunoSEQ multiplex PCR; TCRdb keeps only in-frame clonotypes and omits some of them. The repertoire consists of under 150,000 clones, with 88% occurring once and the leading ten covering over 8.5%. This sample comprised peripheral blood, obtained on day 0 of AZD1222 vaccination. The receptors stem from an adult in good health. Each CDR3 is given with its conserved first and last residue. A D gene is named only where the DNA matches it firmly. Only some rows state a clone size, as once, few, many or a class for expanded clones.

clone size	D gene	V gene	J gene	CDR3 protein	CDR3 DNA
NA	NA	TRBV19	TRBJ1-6	CASTWDVDSPLHF	TGTGCCAGTACCTGGGACGTGGATTCACCCCTCCACTTT
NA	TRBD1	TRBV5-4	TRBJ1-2	CASSRGQGDYGYTF	TGTGCCAGCAGCCGCGGACAGGGAGACTATGGCTACACCTTC
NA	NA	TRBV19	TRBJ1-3	CASSSWTGNTIYF	TGTGCCAGTAGTAGCTGGACTGGAAACACCATATATTTT
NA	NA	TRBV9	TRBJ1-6	CASRRGINSPLHF	TGTGCCAGCAGGAGAGGGATCAATTCACCCCTCCACTTT
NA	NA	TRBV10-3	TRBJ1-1	CAITQTMNTEAFF	TGTGCCATCACACAGACCATGAACACTGAAGCTTTCTTT
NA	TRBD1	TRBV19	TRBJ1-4	CASQGAPNEKLFF	TGTGCCAGCCAGGGGGCGCCTAATGAAAAACTGTTTTTT
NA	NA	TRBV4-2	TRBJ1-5	CASSQEGQGRTQPQHF	TGTGCCAGCAGCCAAGAAGGCCAGGGCAGGACTCAGCCCCAGCATTTT
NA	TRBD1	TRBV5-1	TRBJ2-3	CASSPGQGTTDTQYF	TGCGCCAGCAGCCCCGGACAGGGCACCACAGATACGCAGTATTTT
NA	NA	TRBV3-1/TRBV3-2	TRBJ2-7	CASSQQGTEQYF	TGTGCCAGCAGCCAGCAGGGAACCGAGCAGTACTTC
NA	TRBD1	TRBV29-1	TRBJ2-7	CSVERQGTHYEQYF	TGCAGCGTTGAACGACAGGGAACCCACTACGAGCAGTACTTC
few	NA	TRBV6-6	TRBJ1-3	CATQGSGNTIYF	TGTGCCACCCAGGGCTCTGGAAACACCATATATTTT
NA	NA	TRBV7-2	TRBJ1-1	CASSLAMRGSGTEAFF	TGTGCCAGCAGCTTAGCGATGCGGGGCTCGGGGACTGAAGCTTTCTTT
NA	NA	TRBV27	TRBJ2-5	CASRGQGHQETQYF	TGTGCCAGCCGGGGGCAGGGCCACCAAGAGACCCAGTACTTC
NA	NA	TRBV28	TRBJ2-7	CASSVPTGFYEQYF	TGTGCCAGCAGTGTGCCCACAGGATTCTACGAGCAGTACTTC
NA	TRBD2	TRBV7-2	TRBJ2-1	CASSRSGRAHEQFF	TGTGCCAGCAGCCGCAGCGGGAGGGCCCATGAGCAGTTCTTC
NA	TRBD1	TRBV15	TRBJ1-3	CATSTYPGGSGNTIYF	TGTGCCACCAGCACCTACCCAGGGGGCTCTGGAAACACCATATATTTT
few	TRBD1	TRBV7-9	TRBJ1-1	CASSHRQGAEAFF	TGTGCCAGCAGCCACAGACAGGGGGCTGAAGCTTTCTTT
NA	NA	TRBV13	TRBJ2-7	CASSNRPISYEQYF	TGTGCCAGCAGCAACCGACCCATCTCCTACGAGCAGTACTTC
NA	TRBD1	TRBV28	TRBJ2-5	CASSLRTGARETQYF	TGTGCCAGCAGTTTACGGACAGGGGCCCGAGAGACCCAGTACTTC
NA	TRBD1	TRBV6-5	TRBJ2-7	CASSYSGQGNYEQYF	TGTGCCAGCAGTTACTCGGGACAGGGGAACTACGAGCAGTACTTC
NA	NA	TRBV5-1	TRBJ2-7	CASSLSSYEQYF	TGCGCCAGCAGCTTGTCCAGCTACGAGCAGTACTTC
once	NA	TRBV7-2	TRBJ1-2	CASSVGTLANYGYTF	TGTGCCAGCAGCGTGGGGACTCTAGCTAACTATGGCTACACCTTC
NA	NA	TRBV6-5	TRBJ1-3	CASTTQGSGNTIYF	TGTGCCAGCACCACCCAGGGTTCTGGAAACACCATATATTTT
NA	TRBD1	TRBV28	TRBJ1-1	CASSNPGQHMNTEAFF	TGTGCCAGCAGTAACCCGGGACAGCACATGAACACTGAAGCTTTCTTT
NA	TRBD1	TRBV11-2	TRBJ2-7	CASSRRDREVYEQYF	TGTGCCAGCAGCCGCCGGGACAGGGAAGTCTACGAGCAGTACTTC
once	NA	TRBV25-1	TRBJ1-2	CASSRPGRNYGYTF	TGTGCCAGCAGTCGACCGGGACGGAACTATGGCTACACCTTC
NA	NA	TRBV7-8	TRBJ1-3	CASGPAGLTGNTIYF	TGTGCCAGCGGCCCAGCGGGACTTACTGGAAACACCATATATTTT
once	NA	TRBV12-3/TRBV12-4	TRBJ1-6	CASSFKEAPLHF	TGTGCCAGCAGTTTCAAGGAGGCACCCCTCCACTTT
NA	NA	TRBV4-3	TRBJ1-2	CASSQVTRAVYGYTF	TGCGCCAGCAGCCAAGTTACCAGGGCCGTCTATGGCTACACCTTC
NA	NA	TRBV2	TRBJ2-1	CASIYDEQFF	TGTGCCAGCATATACGATGAGCAGTTCTTC
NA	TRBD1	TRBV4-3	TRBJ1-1	CASSQGTGLLGTEAFF	TGCGCCAGCAGCCAAGGGACAGGGTTATTGGGCACTGAAGCTTTCTTT
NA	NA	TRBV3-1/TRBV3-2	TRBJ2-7	CASSLTEYGEQYF	TGTGCCAGCAGCCTCACAGAGTACGGCGAGCAGTACTTC
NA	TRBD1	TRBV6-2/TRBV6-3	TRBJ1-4	CASSADRGKRKLFF	TGTGCCAGCAGTGCCGACAGGGGAAAGAGGAAACTGTTTTTT
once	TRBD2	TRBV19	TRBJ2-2	CASSIGGLAANTGELFF	TGTGCCAGTAGTATAGGGGGACTAGCGGCTAACACCGGGGAGCTGTTTTTT
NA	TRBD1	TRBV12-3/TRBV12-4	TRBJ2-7	CASIRDRLGEQYF	TGTGCCAGCATCAGGGACAGACTCGGGGAGCAGTACTTC
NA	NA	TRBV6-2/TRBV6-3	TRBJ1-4	CASSPGTKSREKLFF	TGTGCCAGCAGTCCCGGGACGAAATCGCGGGAAAAACTGTTTTTT
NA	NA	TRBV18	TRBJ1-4	CASSPLATATNEKLFF	TGTGCCAGCTCACCACTCGCGACTGCAACTAATGAAAAACTGTTTTTT
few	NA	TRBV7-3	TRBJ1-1	CASSPGDLNTEAFF	TGTGCCAGCAGCCCCGGAGATCTGAACACTGAAGCTTTCTTT
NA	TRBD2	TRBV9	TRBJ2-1	CASSIPRQAGGPLDNEQFF	TGTGCCAGCAGCATCCCCCGACAGGCGGGAGGGCCTCTGGACAATGAGCAGTTCTTC
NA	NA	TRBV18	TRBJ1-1	CASSPGWGTEAFF	TGTGCCAGCTCACCAGGATGGGGCACTGAAGCTTTCTTT
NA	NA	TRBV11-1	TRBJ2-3	CASSLRADHQYF	TGTGCCAGCAGCTTAAGGGCGGACCACCAGTATTTT
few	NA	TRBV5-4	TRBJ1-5	CASSSGGGGSNQPQHF	TGTGCCAGCAGCTCGGGGGGGGGCGGAAGCAATCAGCCCCAGCATTTT
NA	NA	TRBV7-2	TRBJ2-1	CASSLLANNYNEQFF	TGTGCCAGCAGCTTACTAGCGAATAACTACAATGAGCAGTTCTTC
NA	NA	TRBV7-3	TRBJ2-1	CASSLNPQAGTNEQFF	TGTGCCAGCAGCTTAAACCCCCAGGCAGGGACGAATGAGCAGTTCTTC
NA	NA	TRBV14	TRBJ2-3	CASSQGSAFITDTQYF	TGTGCCAGCAGCCAAGGTTCGGCCTTCATCACAGATACGCAGTATTTT
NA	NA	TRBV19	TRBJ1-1	CASRKTGSTEAFF	TGTGCCAGTAGAAAAACAGGGTCCACTGAAGCTTTCTTT
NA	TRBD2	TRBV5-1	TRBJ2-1	CASSLGASGNNEQFF	TGCGCCAGCAGCTTGGGGGCTAGCGGGAACAATGAGCAGTTCTTC
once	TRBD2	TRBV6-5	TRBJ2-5	CAAEGLAGLGETQYF	TGTGCCGCCGAGGGGCTAGCGGGGTTGGGAGAGACCCAGTACTTC
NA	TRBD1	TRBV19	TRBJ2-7	CASSIGGTAYEQYF	TGTGCCAGTAGTATAGGGGGGACAGCCTACGAGCAGTACTTC
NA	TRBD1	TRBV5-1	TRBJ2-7	CASSFGQGAEEQYF	TGCGCCAGCAGCTTCGGACAGGGGGCGGAGGAGCAGTACTTC